This T cell receptor beta chain originates from a study of T cell changes during pregnancy in multiple sclerosis. Data came from immunoSEQ multiplex PCR; TCRdb stores just in-frame clones and leaves some out. The table has 40,000 to 55,000 clones, approximately 91% seen once; the top ten hold 0.61%. The CDR3 has 13 amino acids. The V gene's germline CDR1 is MDHEN and CDR2 SYDVKM. V was shortened by 6 bases and J by 0 bases, with 8 bases between the two germline ends. Here the sequenced sample was CD4+ T cells from peripheral blood mononuclear cells, taken after pregnancy. This receptor was obtained from a female donor in good health, enrolled as a control in a pregnancy study. The chain uses TRBV28 and TRBJ1-2; D possibly corresponds to TRBD1 (5 bases). CDR3 sequence (DNA): TGTGCCAGCAGGGCAGGGTCTAACTATGGCTACACCTTC. Amino acids: CASRAGSNYGYTF.